One and the same sample provided the 8 T cell receptor beta chains below, sequenced in a study of blood T cell repertoires in COVID-19. The repertoire was sequenced with immunoSEQ multiplex PCR; TCRdb's copy has only in-frame clones and lacks some. Here the sample spans 300,000 to 400,000 clones, 70% to 90% being singletons. Material for sequencing was PBMCs or T cells enriched from blood (not recorded which). The receptors originated from a woman between 35 and 50 years old with acute COVID-19.

The table lists this clone with a few counts. This sequence joins TRBV14 and TRBJ1-4; 8 bases are shared with TRBD1. Germline assignment: CDR1 SGHDN and CDR2 FVKESK. The CDR3 sequence is 16 residues long. Unmatched junction bases numbered 10, after V lost 3 bases and J lost 7 bases. The CDR3, as DNA: TGTGCCAGCAGCCAGGGGACAGGAATAAAAGGTGAAAAACTGTTTTTT. Protein sequence: CASSQGTGIKGEKLFF.

The chain carries TRBV19 and TRBJ2-2; TRBD1 might be the D (6 bases). Deletions cut 7 bases from V and 6 bases from J, with 18 bases between. The CDR3 totals 15 residues. Germline CDR1 reads LNHDA; CDR2 reads SQIVND (reference sequence). The CDR3 DNA is TGTGCCAGTATGACAGGTCCCCGCGTGGCCGGGGAGCTGTTTTTT. This gives the protein CASMTGPRVAGELFF. Together with reference TRBV19 and TRBJ2-2, the CDR3 gives the full variable domain: DGGITQSPKYLFRKEGQNVTLSCEQNLNHDAMYWYRQDPGQGLRLIYYSQIVNDFQKGDIAEGYSVSREKKESFPLTVTSAQKNPTAFYLCASMTGPRVAGELFFGEGSRLTVL.

The rearrangement joins TRBV6-5 to TRBJ1-1; 7 nucleotides line up with TRBD1. Trimming took 6 bases from V and 3 from J; bases not matched to a gene: 7. From germline, CDR1 is MNHEY and CDR2 SVGAGI. The CDR3 is 14 amino acids. CDR3: CASRLTGKDTEAFF. CDR3 sequence (DNA): TGTGCCAGCAGGTTGACAGGGAAGGACACTGAAGCTTTCTTT.

This chain connects TRBV4-2 to TRBJ1-2, with TRBD1 matching 9 bases. Looked up from germline, CDR1 is LGHNA and CDR2 is YNFKEQ. This CDR3 contains 16 residues. The V segment lost 0 bases and the J segment 8 bases; nucleotides outside the gene matches: 10. The CDR3 DNA is TGTGCCAGCAGCCAAGATAGGACAGGGGCCCCTATAGGCTACACCTTC. It encodes CASSQDRTGAPIGYTF.

J is TRBJ2-7 and V is TRBV11-2; the D is unclear. The CDR3 covers 11 residues. V was cut by 8 bases and J by 0 bases, with 5 bases left in between. Germline CDR1 reads SGHAT; CDR2 reads FQNNGV. DNA for the CDR3: TGTGCCAGCGGGCCCTCCTACGAGCAGTACTTC. It specifies CASGPSYEQYF.

This clone came up once. The rearrangement uses TRBV4-1 and TRBJ2-5, with D maybe TRBD1 (7 bases). The CDR3 has 14 residues. V was trimmed by 4 bases and J by 0 bases, leaving 9 bases between them. CDR1 and CDR2 from the germline V gene are MGHRA and YSYEKL. CDR3 protein: CASSPGGNQETQYF. CDR3 nucleotides: TGCGCCAGCAGCCCAGGGGGGAACCAAGAGACCCAGTACTTC.

The gene calls are TRBV27 and TRBJ2-7; D may be TRBD1 (5 bases). CDR1 MNHEY and CDR2 SMNVEV come from the germline V gene (reference sequence). This CDR3 is 13 amino acids long. Trimming removed 3 bases at V and 2 bases at J, with 8 bases between. CDR3 sequence (DNA): TGTGCCAGCAGTTTGGGGCTGACCTACGAGCAGTACTTC. Translation: CASSLGLTYEQYF.

The chain employs TRBV28 and TRBJ2-1, with 8 positions matching TRBD2. Germline loops: CDR1 MDHEN, CDR2 SYDVKM. The CDR3 totals 16 residues. V shed 5 bases and J 9 bases; nucleotides not matched to a gene: 15. CDR3 region: CASSSSGTLPWGEQFF. The CDR3 bases are TGTGCCAGCAGTAGTAGCGGGACCCTCCCGTGGGGTGAGCAGTTCTTC.